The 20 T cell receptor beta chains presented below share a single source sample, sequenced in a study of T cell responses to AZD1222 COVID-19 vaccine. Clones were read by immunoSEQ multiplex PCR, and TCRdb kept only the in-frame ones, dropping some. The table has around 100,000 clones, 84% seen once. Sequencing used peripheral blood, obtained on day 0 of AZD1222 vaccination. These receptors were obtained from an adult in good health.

CDR3 nucleotides: TGTGCCAGCAGTTTGTGGGGTAGGACCGGGGAGCTGTTTTTT. Its translation: CASSLWGRTGELFF. V gene TRBV28 combines with J gene TRBJ2-2; D unclear. CDR1 is MDHEN and CDR2 is SYDVKM in the germline V gene. Trimming took off 3 bases at V and 5 bases at J, with 10 bases between the two ends. The length of the CDR3 is 14 residues.

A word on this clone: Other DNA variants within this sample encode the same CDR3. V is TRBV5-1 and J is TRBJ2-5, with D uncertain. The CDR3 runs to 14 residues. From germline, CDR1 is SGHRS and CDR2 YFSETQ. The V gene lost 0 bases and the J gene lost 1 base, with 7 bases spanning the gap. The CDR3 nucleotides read TGCGCCAGCAGCTTGGTGGGCGGCCAAGAGACCCAGTACTTC. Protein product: CASSLVGGQETQYF. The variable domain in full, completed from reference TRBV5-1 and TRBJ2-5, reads KAGVTQTPRYLIKTRGQQVTLSCSPISGHRSVSWYQQTPGQGLQFLFEYFSETQRNKGNFPGRFSGRQFSNSRSEMNVSTLELGDSALYLCASSLVGGQETQYFGPGTRLLVL.

The CDR3 DNA reads TGTGCCAGCAGCTCGGGACTAGCGGCTGGAGAGACCCAGTACTTC. Protein sequence: CASSSGLAAGETQYF. The rearrangement uses TRBV6-6 and TRBJ2-5, with 11 bases matching TRBD2. The ends lost 6 bases at V and 4 bases at J; junction bases unmatched: 7. Germline loops: CDR1 MNHNY, CDR2 SVGAGI (reference sequence). There are 15 residues in the CDR3.

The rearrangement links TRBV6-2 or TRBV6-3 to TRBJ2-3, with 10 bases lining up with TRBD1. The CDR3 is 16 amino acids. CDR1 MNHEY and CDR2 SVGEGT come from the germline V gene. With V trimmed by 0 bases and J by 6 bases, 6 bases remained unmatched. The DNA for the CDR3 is TGTGCCAGCAGTTACTCAGTCCCGGGACAGGGGGATACGCAGTATTTT. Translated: CASSYSVPGQGDTQYF.

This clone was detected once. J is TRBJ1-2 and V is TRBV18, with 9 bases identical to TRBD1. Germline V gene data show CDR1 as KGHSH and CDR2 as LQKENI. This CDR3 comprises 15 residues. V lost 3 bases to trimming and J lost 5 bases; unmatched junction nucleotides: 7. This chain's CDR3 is CASSPKTGGGYGYTF. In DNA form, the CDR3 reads TGTGCCAGCTCACCGAAAACAGGGGGCGGATATGGCTACACCTTC.

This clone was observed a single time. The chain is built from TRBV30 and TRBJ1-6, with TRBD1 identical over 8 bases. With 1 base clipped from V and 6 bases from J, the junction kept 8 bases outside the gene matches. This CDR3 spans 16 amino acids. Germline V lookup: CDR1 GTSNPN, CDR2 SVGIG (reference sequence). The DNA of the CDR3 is TGTGCCTGGAGTGCGCGACAGGGGACTGGTAATTCACCCCTCCACTTT. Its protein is CAWSARQGTGNSPLHF.

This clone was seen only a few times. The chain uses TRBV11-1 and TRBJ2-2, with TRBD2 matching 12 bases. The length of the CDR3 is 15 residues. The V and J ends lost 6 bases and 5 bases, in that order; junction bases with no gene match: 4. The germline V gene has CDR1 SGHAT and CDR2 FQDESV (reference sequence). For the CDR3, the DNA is TGTGCCAGCAGGCCCGGGACTAGCGGGACCGGGGAGCTGTTTTTT. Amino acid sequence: CASRPGTSGTGELFF.

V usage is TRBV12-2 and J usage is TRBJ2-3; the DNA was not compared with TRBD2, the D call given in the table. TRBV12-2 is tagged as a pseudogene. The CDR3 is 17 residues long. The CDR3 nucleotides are TGTGCAAGTCGCTCGGGGACTAGCGGGGATAGCACAGATACGCAGTATTTT. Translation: CASRSGTSGDSTDTQYF.

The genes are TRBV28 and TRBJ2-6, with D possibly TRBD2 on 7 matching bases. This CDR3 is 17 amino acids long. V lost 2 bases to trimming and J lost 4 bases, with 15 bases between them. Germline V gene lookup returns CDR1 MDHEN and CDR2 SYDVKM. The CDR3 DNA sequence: TGTGCCAGCAGTTTACTGTCCGGGGGGCCAGGGGCCAACGTCCTGACTTTC. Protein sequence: CASSLLSGGPGANVLTF.

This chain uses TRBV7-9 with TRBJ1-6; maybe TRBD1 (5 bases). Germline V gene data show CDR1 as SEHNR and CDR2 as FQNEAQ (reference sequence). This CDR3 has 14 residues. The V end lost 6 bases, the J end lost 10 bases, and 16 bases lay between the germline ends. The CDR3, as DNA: TGTGCCAGCAGTTTGGAGCAGGGCAGGTCACCCCTCCACTTT. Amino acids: CASSLEQGRSPLHF.

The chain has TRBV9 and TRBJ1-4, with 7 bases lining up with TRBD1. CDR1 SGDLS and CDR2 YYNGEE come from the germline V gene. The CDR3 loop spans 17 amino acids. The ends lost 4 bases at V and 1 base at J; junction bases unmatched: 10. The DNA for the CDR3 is TGTGCCAGCAGCTCCAGGGGGGGCAGTGGAACTAATGAAAAACTGTTTTTT. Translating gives CASSSRGGSGTNEKLFF.

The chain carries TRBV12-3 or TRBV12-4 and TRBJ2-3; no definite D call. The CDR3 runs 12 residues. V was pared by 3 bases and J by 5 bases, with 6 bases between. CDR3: CASSLSRDTQYF. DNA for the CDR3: TGTGCCAGCAGTTTGTCGCGAGATACGCAGTATTTT.

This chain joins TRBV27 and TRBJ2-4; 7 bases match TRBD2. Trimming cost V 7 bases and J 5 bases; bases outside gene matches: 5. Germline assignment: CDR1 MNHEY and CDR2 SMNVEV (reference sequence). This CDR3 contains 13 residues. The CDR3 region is CASKRTSQNIQYF. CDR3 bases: TGTGCCAGCAAAAGGACTAGTCAAAACATTCAGTACTTC.

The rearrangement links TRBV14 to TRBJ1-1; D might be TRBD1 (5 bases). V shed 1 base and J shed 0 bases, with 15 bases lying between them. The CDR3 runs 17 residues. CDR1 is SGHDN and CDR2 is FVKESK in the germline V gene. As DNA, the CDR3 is TGTGCCAGCAGCCAAGCGTCACGGGGGGTTGTGAACACTGAAGCTTTCTTT. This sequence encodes CASSQASRGVVNTEAFF.

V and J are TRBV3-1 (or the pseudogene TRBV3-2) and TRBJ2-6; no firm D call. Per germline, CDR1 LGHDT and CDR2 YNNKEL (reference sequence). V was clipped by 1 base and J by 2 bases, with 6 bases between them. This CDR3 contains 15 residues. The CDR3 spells CASSQAVAGANVLTF. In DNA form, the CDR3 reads TGTGCCAGCAGCCAAGCAGTCGCTGGGGCCAACGTCCTGACTTTC.

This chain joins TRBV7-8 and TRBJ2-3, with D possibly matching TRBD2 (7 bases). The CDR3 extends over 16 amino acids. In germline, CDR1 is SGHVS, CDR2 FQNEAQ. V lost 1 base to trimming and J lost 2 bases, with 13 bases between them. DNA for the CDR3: TGTGCCAGCAGCTTAGAAGGGGGGGTGAACACAGATACGCAGTATTTT. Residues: CASSLEGGVNTDTQYF.

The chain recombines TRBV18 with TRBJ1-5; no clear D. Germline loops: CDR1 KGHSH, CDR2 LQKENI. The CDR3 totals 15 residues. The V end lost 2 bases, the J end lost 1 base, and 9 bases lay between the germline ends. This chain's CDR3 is CASSPGQSSNQPQHF. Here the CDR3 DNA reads TGTGCCAGCTCACCAGGGCAGTCGAGCAATCAGCCCCAGCATTTT.

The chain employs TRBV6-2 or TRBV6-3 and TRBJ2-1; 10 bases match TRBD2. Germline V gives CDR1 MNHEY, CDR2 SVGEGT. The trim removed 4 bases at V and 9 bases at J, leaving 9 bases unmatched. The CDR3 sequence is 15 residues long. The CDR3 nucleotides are TGTGCCAGCAGTTTACCCGGGACTAGCGTAGGTGAGCAGTTCTTC. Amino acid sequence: CASSLPGTSVGEQFF.

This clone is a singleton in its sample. This CDR3 reads CASSLVLASGNQPQHF. CDR3 DNA sequence: TGTGCCAGCAGCTTGGTGTTGGCGTCAGGCAATCAGCCCCAGCATTTT. The chain is built from TRBV5-8 and TRBJ1-5, with no clear D. This CDR3 is 16 amino acids long. The V end lost 0 bases, the J end lost 2 bases, and 12 bases lay between the germline ends. Germline V gives CDR1 SGHTS, CDR2 YDEGEE.

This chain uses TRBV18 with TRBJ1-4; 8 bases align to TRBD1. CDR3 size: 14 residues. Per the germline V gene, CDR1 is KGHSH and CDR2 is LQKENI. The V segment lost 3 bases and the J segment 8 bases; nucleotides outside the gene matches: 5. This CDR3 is CASSPDRVWEKLFF. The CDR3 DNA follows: TGTGCCAGCTCACCGGACAGGGTTTGGGAAAAACTGTTTTTT.